These 16 T cell receptor beta chains share one sample of origin, sequenced in a study of T cells expressing NK-cell markers. TCRdb re-called the 5' RACE reads and shows each CDR3 protein once, DNA omitted. Across more than 120,000 distinct CDR3 sequences, the top ten clones capture roughly 12% of the sample. Material: blood T cells: a sorted CD56 or NKG2C T cell subset, CD4+ or CD8+ T cells, or bulk PBMC T cells (not recorded which). These receptors were obtained from a young man in good health.

The CDR3 is CASSLAAGGYSYNEQFF. The rearrangement uses TRBV12-3 or TRBV12-4 and TRBJ2-1; TCRdb reports TRBD2, a call that lacks DNA to check it against. The CDR3 contains 17 residues.

The CDR3 region is CASSQSPWGARGELFF. This chain links TRBV23-1 with TRBJ2-2; without DNA, the TCRdb call of TRBD1 cannot be checked. TRBV23-1 is treated as an ORF (open reading frame) with a function not yet certain. This CDR3 is 16 amino acids long.

This sequence joins TRBV29-1 and TRBJ2-5; no DNA is available, so the TRBD1 call from TCRdb remains unchecked. Germline V gene data show CDR1 as SQVTM and CDR2 as ANQGSEA. The CDR3 spans 12 residues. The CDR3 loop reads CSAVDSQETQYF. Variable domain in full (rest from reference TRBV29-1 and TRBJ2-5): SAVISQKPSRDICQRGTSLTIQCQVDSQVTMMFWYRQQPGQSLTLIATANQGSEATYESGFVIDKFPISRPNLTFSTLTVSNMSPEDSSIYLCSAVDSQETQYFGPGTRLLVL.

The chain combines TRBV7-8 with TRBJ1-2. This CDR3 comprises 15 residues. Germline V gene lookup returns CDR1 SGHVS and CDR2 FQNEAQ. The CDR3: CASSPVVGPNYGYTF.

The chain is built from TRBV3-1 and TRBJ2-1; the TCRdb call, TRBD2, lacks DNA for checking. Germline CDR1 reads LGHDT; CDR2 reads YNNKEL (reference sequence). The CDR3 covers 14 residues. CDR3 in amino acids: CASSQGIAGDEQFF.

The rearrangement links TRBV27 to TRBJ2-5; TCRdb gives TRBD1 as the D gene, but with no DNA this cannot be confirmed. There are 14 residues in the CDR3. Germline V gene sequence: CDR1 MNHEY, CDR2 SMNVEV (reference sequence). CDR3 protein: CASSPDRGQETQYF.

The CDR3 loop is CASTGGIYNEQFF. V is TRBV28 and J is TRBJ2-1; lacking DNA, the TRBD1 call made by TCRdb goes unchecked. The germline CDR1 and CDR2 sequences are MDHEN and SYDVKM. The length of the CDR3 is 13 residues.

V is TRBV7-6 and J is TRBJ2-1; TCRdb lists TRBD1, though no DNA is available to test this call. CDR3 length: 16 amino acids. The germline V gene encodes CDR1 SGHVS and CDR2 FNYEAQ. The CDR3 reads CASSLDLAGANNEQFF.

The rearrangement joins TRBV5-1 to TRBJ1-5; TCRdb designates TRBD1, a call that cannot be tested without DNA. The CDR3 runs to 16 residues. Germline values: CDR1 SGHRS, CDR2 YFSETQ. The CDR3 reads CASSPEPRRGNQPQHF.

The V gene is TRBV7-2, the J gene TRBJ2-1; TCRdb's D gene call, TRBD2, goes unchecked for lack of DNA. Germline CDR1 and CDR2: SGHTA and FQGNSA. CDR3 length equals 14 residues. This chain's CDR3 is CASSSRDFYNEQFF.

The V call is TRBV12-3 or TRBV12-4, the J call TRBJ2-7; TCRdb's D call, TRBD1, is unchecked because there is no DNA. CDR3 size: 13 residues. CDR3 protein: CASSLDSGGEQYF.

The rearrangement joins TRBV29-1 to TRBJ2-7; absent DNA, TCRdb's TRBD1 call cannot be checked. The CDR3 extends over 12 amino acids. Germline assignment: CDR1 SQVTM and CDR2 ANQGSEA. The CDR3 sequence: CSVVLPGGEQYF.

The chain couples TRBV29-1 to TRBJ2-1. CDR3 length: 14 residues. Germline CDR1 reads SQVTM; CDR2 reads ANQGSEA. CDR3 sequence reads: CSVEDQARPNEQFF.

The CDR3 here is CATGLAESSYEQYF. The chain couples TRBV10-3 to TRBJ2-7; no DNA is available, so the TRBD2 call from TCRdb remains unchecked. The CDR3 contains 14 residues. Germline CDR1 ENHRY, CDR2 SYGVKD.

The CDR3 here is CASSRPGTGSDSQPQHF. The V call is TRBV5-4, the J call TRBJ1-5; no DNA is available, so the TRBD1 call from TCRdb remains unchecked. CDR1 is SGHNT and CDR2 is YYREEE in the germline V gene (reference sequence). The CDR3 runs to 17 residues.

This chain uses TRBV11-2 with TRBJ2-2. CDR1 is SGHAT and CDR2 is FQNNGV in the germline V gene. The CDR3 runs 15 residues. The CDR3 protein is CASSSTPAATGELFF. Looking up the rest from reference TRBV11-2 and TRBJ2-2 gives the full variable domain: EAGVAQSPRYKIIEKRQSVAFWCNPISGHATLYWYQQILGQGPKLLIQFQNNGVVDDSQLPKDRFSAERLKGVDSTLKIQPAKLEDSAVYLCASSSTPAATGELFFGEGSRLTVL.